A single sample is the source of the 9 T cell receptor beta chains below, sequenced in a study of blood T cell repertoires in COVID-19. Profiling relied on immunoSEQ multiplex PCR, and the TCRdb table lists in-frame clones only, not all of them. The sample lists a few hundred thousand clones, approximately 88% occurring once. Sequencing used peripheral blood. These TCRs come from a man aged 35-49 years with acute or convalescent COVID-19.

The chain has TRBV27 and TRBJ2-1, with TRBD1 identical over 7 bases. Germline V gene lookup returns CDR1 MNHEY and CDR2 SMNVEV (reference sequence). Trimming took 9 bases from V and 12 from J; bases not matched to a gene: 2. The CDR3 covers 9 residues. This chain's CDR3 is CARHRGQFF. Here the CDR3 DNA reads TGTGCCAGACACAGGGGGCAGTTCTTC.

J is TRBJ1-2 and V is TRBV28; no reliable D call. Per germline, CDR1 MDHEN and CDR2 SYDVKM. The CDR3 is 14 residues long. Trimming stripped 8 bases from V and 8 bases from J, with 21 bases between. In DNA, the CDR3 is TGTGCCAGCTCAAGGACGACACTAGCGGGCGGCTACACCTTC. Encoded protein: CASSRTTLAGGYTF.

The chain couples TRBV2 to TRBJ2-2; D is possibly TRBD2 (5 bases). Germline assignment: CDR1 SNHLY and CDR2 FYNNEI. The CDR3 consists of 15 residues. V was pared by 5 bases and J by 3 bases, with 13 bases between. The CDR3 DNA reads TGTGCCAGCAGTCTCTTACGGGGAGACACCGGGGAGCTGTTTTTT. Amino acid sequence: CASSLLRGDTGELFF.

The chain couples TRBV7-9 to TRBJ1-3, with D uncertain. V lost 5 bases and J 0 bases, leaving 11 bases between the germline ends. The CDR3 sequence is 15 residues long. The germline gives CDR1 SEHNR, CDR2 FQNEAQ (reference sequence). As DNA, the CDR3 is TGTGCCAGCAGCCGTTCAGGCTCCTCTGGAAACACCATATATTTT. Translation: CASSRSGSSGNTIYF.

Written as DNA, the CDR3 is TGTGCCAGCTCACCCGGACACCAGAGCTCCTACGAGCAGTACTTC. It encodes CASSPGHQSSYEQYF. The V call is TRBV18, the J call TRBJ2-7; weak D call: TRBD1 (5 bases). The germline V gene has CDR1 KGHSH and CDR2 LQKENI. V gave up 3 bases and J gave up 0 bases, with 12 bases separating them. This CDR3 contains 15 residues.

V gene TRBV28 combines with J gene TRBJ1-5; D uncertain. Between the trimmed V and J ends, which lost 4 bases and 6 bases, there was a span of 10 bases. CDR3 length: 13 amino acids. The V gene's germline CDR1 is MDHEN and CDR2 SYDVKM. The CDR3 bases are TGTGCCAGCAGTTCGGGTCAACGTCAGCCCCAGCATTTT. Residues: CASSSGQRQPQHF.

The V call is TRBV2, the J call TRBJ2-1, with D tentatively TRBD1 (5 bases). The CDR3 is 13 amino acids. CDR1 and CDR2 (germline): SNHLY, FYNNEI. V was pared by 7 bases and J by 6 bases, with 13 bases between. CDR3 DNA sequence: TGTGCCAGCAACGTACAGGTGATCAATGAGCAGTTCTTC. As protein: CASNVQVINEQFF. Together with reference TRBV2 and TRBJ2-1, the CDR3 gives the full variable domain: EPEVTQTPSHQVTQMGQEVILRCVPISNHLYFYWYRQILGQKVEFLVSFYNNEISEKSEIFDDQFSVERPDGSNFTLKIRSTKLEDSAMYFCASNVQVINEQFFGPGTRLTVL.

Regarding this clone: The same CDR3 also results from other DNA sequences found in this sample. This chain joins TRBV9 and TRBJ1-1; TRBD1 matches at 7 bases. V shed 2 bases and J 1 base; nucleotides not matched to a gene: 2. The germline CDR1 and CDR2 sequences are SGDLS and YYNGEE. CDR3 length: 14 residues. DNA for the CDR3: TGTGCCAGCAGCGTTTCAGGGGGGAACACTGAAGCTTTCTTT. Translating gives CASSVSGGNTEAFF.

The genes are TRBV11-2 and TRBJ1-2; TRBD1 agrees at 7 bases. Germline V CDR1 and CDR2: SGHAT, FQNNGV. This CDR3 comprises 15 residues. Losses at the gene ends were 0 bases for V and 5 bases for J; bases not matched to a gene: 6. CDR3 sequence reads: CASSLDLGGSYGYTF. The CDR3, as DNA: TGTGCCAGCAGCTTAGACCTAGGGGGCTCATATGGCTACACCTTC.